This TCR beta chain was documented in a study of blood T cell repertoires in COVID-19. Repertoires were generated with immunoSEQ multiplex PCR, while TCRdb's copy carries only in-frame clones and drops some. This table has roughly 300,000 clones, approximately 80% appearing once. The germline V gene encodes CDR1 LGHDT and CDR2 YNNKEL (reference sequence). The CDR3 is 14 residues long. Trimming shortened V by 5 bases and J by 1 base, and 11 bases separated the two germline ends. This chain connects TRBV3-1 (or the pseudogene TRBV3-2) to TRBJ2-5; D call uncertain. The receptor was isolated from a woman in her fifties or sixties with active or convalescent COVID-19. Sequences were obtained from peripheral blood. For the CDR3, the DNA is TGTGCCAGCAGCTCTGGCCTGATCCAAGAGACCCAGTACTTC. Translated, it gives CASSSGLIQETQYF.